A single sample gave rise to the 27 T cell receptor beta chains below, sequenced in a study of blood T cell repertoires in COVID-19. Measured with immunoSEQ multiplex PCR; TCRdb has only the in-frame clones, and not every one. The sample includes approximately 230,000 clones, 88% of them seen just once. Input material: PBMCs or T cells enriched from blood (not recorded which). The receptor set was obtained from a woman aged 45-59 years with acute COVID-19.

This chain joins TRBV30 and TRBJ2-7; the match to TRBD2 covers 7 bases. Germline assignment: CDR1 GTSNPN and CDR2 SVGIG (reference sequence). The ends lost 4 bases at V and 3 bases at J; junction bases unmatched: 6. The CDR3 totals 13 residues. CDR3 amino acids: CAWNSGLLYEQYF. The DNA for the CDR3 is TGTGCCTGGAACTCGGGACTACTCTACGAGCAGTACTTC.

The CDR3 region has the DNA TGCGCCAGCAGCTTGGCTGGCGGAAACCGTTACGAGCAGTACTTC. It yields the protein CASSLAGGNRYEQYF. This sequence joins TRBV5-1 and TRBJ2-7; no clear D gene. From germline, CDR1 is SGHRS and CDR2 YFSETQ. The CDR3 covers 15 residues. Trimming removed 0 bases from V and 4 bases from J, with 14 bases in between.

This rearrangement joins TRBV2 to TRBJ2-3, with unresolved D. Germline V gene data show CDR1 as SNHLY and CDR2 as FYNNEI. Trimming stripped 7 bases from V and 7 bases from J, with 12 bases between. This CDR3 spans 12 amino acids. Written as DNA, the CDR3 is TGTGCCAGCACCCTGACGGGTAATACGCAGTATTTT. Residues: CASTLTGNTQYF.

The chain couples TRBV30 to TRBJ2-7, with D uncertain. There are 13 residues in the CDR3. Trimming took off 3 bases at V and 3 bases at J, with 12 bases between the two ends. Germline values: CDR1 GTSNPN, CDR2 SVGIG (reference sequence). In DNA form, the CDR3 reads TGTGCCTGGAGCTGGCAGGAATACTACGAGCAGTACTTC. It translates to CAWSWQEYYEQYF. The whole variable domain, remainder taken from reference TRBV30 and TRBJ2-7, is SQTIHQWPATLVQPVGSPLSLECTVEGTSNPNLYWYRQAAGRGLQLLFYSVGIGQISSEVPQNLSASRPQDRQFILSSKKLLLSDSGFYLCAWSWQEYYEQYFGPGTRLTVT.

This chain joins TRBV19 and TRBJ2-7, with TRBD1 matching 9 bases. Germline V lookup: CDR1 LNHDA, CDR2 SQIVND (reference sequence). The CDR3 length is 15 residues. Trimming removed 5 bases from V and 2 bases from J; junction bases left unmatched: 7. The CDR3 region is CASSFRDRVTYEQYF. The CDR3 coding sequence is TGTGCCAGTAGTTTTCGGGACAGGGTAACCTACGAGCAGTACTTC.

The chain links TRBV7-2 to TRBJ2-5, with D possibly matching TRBD1 (6 bases). The germline V gene encodes CDR1 SGHTA and CDR2 FQGNSA. V was trimmed by 7 bases and J by 1 base, leaving 22 bases between them. This CDR3 spans 17 amino acids. CDR3 DNA: TGTGCCAGCACCGCAAGGTGGGCAGGGGCCTTCCAAGAGACCCAGTACTTC. It specifies CASTARWAGAFQETQYF.

The gene calls are TRBV9 and TRBJ1-6; D remains ambiguous. The CDR3 is 13 amino acids. Trimming took 3 bases from V and 15 from J, leaving 16 bases between them. Per germline, CDR1 SGDLS and CDR2 YYNGEE. CDR3 bases: TGTGCCAGCAGCGACGACCAGGTTTTTATCCTCCACTTT. This gives the protein CASSDDQVFILHF.

V gene TRBV4-1 combines with J gene TRBJ2-5, with D tentatively TRBD1 (6 bases). The germline V gene has CDR1 MGHRA and CDR2 YSYEKL. Trimming pared 6 bases from V and 0 bases from J, leaving 8 bases between. This CDR3 has 13 amino acids. The CDR3 DNA sequence: TGCGCCAGCAGGGACAGCAACCAAGAGACCCAGTACTTC. This gives the protein CASRDSNQETQYF.

In its sample, this clone was seen a few times. V and J are TRBV7-2 and TRBJ2-7, with TRBD2 matching 9 bases. Trimming cost V 1 base and J 2 bases; bases outside gene matches: 0. The CDR3 runs to 14 residues. Per the germline V gene, CDR1 is SGHTA and CDR2 is FQGNSA. CDR3 sequence (DNA): TGTGCCAGCAGCTTAGTAGCGGGGGCCTACGAGCAGTACTTC. It translates to CASSLVAGAYEQYF.

The J gene is TRBJ1-2, the V gene TRBV5-1; D unclear. Germline V gene lookup returns CDR1 SGHRS and CDR2 YFSETQ. The CDR3 covers 14 residues. V was cut by 0 bases and J by 4 bases, with 10 bases left in between. DNA for the CDR3: TGCGCCAGCAGCTTGGGCGGGGAAATCTATGGCTACACCTTC. Translating gives CASSLGGEIYGYTF.

The chain links TRBV7-9 to TRBJ1-2; the D gene is possibly TRBD1 (6 bases). CDR1 and CDR2 from the germline V gene are SEHNR and FQNEAQ (reference sequence). Trimming took off 3 bases at V and 2 bases at J, with 10 bases between the two ends. The CDR3 is made up of 14 amino acids. CDR3 DNA: TGTGCCAGCAGCTTGGGGGACATAAACTATGGCTACACCTTC. Its translation is CASSLGDINYGYTF. Full variable domain (remainder filled in from reference TRBV7-9 and TRBJ1-2): DTGVSQNPRHKITKRGQNVTFRCDPISEHNRLYWYRQTLGQGPEFLTYFQNEAQLEKSRLLSDRFSAERPKGSFSTLEIQRTEQGDSAMYLCASSLGDINYGYTFGSGTRLTVV.

The chain is built from TRBV7-3 and TRBJ1-1, with D hard to call. Germline loops: CDR1 SGHTA, CDR2 FQGTGA. The V end was cut by 2 bases, the J end by 0 bases, with 4 bases between. The CDR3 covers 13 residues. This CDR3 reads CASSLAMNTEAFF. The CDR3 DNA reads TGTGCCAGCAGCTTAGCGATGAACACTGAAGCTTTCTTT.

The chain recombines TRBV5-4 with TRBJ2-5, with 9 nucleotides matching TRBD1. The CDR3 covers 17 residues. Losses at the gene ends were 2 bases for V and 3 bases for J; bases not matched to a gene: 11. Germline values: CDR1 SGHNT, CDR2 YYREEE (reference sequence). CDR3 in DNA: TGTGCCAGCAGCTTAACCCCCGGGACAGGGAGGGAAGAGACCCAGTACTTC. It specifies CASSLTPGTGREETQYF.

The CDR3: CSASLTSGRGFNWNTDTQYF. The CDR3 DNA sequence: TGCAGTGCTAGTCTGACTAGCGGGAGGGGCTTTAATTGGAACACAGATACGCAGTATTTT. This chain links TRBV20-1 with TRBJ2-3; 14 bases align to TRBD2. The CDR3 sequence is 20 residues long. Germline V gene data show CDR1 as DFQATT and CDR2 as SNEGSKA (reference sequence). Trimming cost V 3 bases and J 2 bases; bases outside gene matches: 16.

This chain joins TRBV5-1 and TRBJ1-1; no firm D call. Germline lookup yields CDR1 SGHRS and CDR2 YFSETQ. The V end lost 3 bases, the J end lost 0 bases, and 12 bases lay between the germline ends. The CDR3 contains 15 residues. The CDR3 DNA sequence: TGCGCCAGCAGCTCCTCATCAGTGATGAACACTGAAGCTTTCTTT. Protein sequence: CASSSSSVMNTEAFF.

The rearrangement joins TRBV19 to TRBJ2-7; D might be TRBD1 (6 bases). Trimming took off 3 bases at V and 2 bases at J, with 11 bases between the two ends. CDR1 and CDR2 from the germline V gene are LNHDA and SQIVND (reference sequence). This CDR3 has 14 amino acids. CDR3 nucleotide sequence: TGTGCCAGTAGTATCCAGACAGGTCCCTACGAGCAGTACTTC. It encodes CASSIQTGPYEQYF.

The chain is built from TRBV5-1 and TRBJ2-3; 13 bases match TRBD2. Germline V gene lookup returns CDR1 SGHRS and CDR2 YFSETQ. The CDR3 is 16 amino acids. Trimming cost V 3 bases and J 2 bases; bases outside gene matches: 3. The CDR3 DNA follows: TGCGCCAGCAGCTCCGGGACTAGCGGGGTCACAGATACGCAGTATTTT. It yields the protein CASSSGTSGVTDTQYF.

In this sample, this clone turned up once. The genes are TRBV30 and TRBJ1-1; D may be TRBD1 (6 bases). The CDR3 runs to 13 residues. The germline gives CDR1 GTSNPN, CDR2 SVGIG (reference sequence). Trimming removed 1 base from V and 1 base from J, with 7 bases in between. CDR3 loop: CAWSEGGNTEAFF. CDR3 nucleotides: TGTGCCTGGAGTGAAGGGGGGAACACTGAAGCTTTCTTT.

The chain links TRBV19 to TRBJ2-1; 7 bases are shared with TRBD2. This CDR3 spans 16 amino acids. CDR1 is LNHDA, CDR2 SQIVND, per germline (reference sequence). V dropped 8 bases and J dropped 7; count of bases not matched to a gene: 17. CDR3 in amino acids: CASSPWLAAVSNEQFF. DNA of the CDR3: TGTGCCAGTTCTCCTTGGCTAGCGGCAGTAAGTAATGAGCAGTTCTTC.

The chain has TRBV7-9 and TRBJ1-1; 8 nucleotides agree with TRBD1. Germline loops: CDR1 SEHNR, CDR2 FQNEAQ (reference sequence). V was clipped by 5 bases and J by 13 bases; unmatched bases: 12. The CDR3 contains 13 residues. Here the CDR3 DNA reads TGTGCCAGCAGCCCGGGACAGGACCTAAGCGGTTTCTTT. This codes for CASSPGQDLSGFF.

The chain combines TRBV2 with TRBJ1-3; TRBD1 agrees at 7 bases. The germline CDR1 and CDR2 sequences are SNHLY and FYNNEI. V was pared by 9 bases and J by 2 bases, with 7 bases of the junction left unmatched. There are 14 residues in the CDR3. DNA for the CDR3: TGTGCCAGTCACAGGGGTTCCGCTGGAAACACCATATATTTT. Translated, it gives CASHRGSAGNTIYF.

This chain links TRBV7-2 with TRBJ1-4; D may be TRBD1 (6 bases). Germline CDR1 SGHTA, CDR2 FQGNSA. The length of the CDR3 is 15 residues. The V gene lost 5 bases and the J gene lost 3 bases, with 13 bases spanning the gap. The CDR3 nucleotides read TGTGCCAGCAGCACCCAGACAGGCCCTAATGAAAAACTGTTTTTT. Amino acids: CASSTQTGPNEKLFF.

The chain carries TRBV27 and TRBJ2-7; 13 bases are a match to TRBD2. CDR3 length: 14 residues. Germline loops: CDR1 MNHEY, CDR2 SMNVEV (reference sequence). The ends lost 4 bases at V and 6 bases at J; junction bases unmatched: 3. CDR3 residues: CASSYGLAGVEQYF. CDR3 bases: TGTGCCAGCAGTTACGGACTAGCGGGAGTCGAGCAGTACTTC.

This clone was observed a single time. The rearrangement links TRBV21-1 to TRBJ2-1; the table's D call of TRBD2 was not tested on the DNA. TRBV21-1 is recorded as a pseudogene. The CDR3 spans 16 residues. CDR3 DNA sequence: TGTGCCAGCTCCCCCTGGGGACTAGCGGAATACAATGAGCAGTTCTTC. Translating it yields CASSPWGLAEYNEQFF.

V is TRBV20-1 and J is TRBJ2-5; weak D call: TRBD1 (5 bases). CDR3 length equals 14 residues. With 3 bases removed from V and 5 bases from J, the gap between germline ends came to 16 bases. Germline CDR1 is DFQATT and CDR2 is SNEGSKA (reference sequence). Written as DNA, the CDR3 is TGCAGTGCTAGTTTCAGGGCTTTTGGTGAGACCCAGTACTTC. Its protein product is CSASFRAFGETQYF.

The chain recombines TRBV28 with TRBJ2-1; 12 bases align to TRBD2. The V and J ends lost 3 bases and 7 bases, in that order; junction bases with no gene match: 4. Germline CDR1 MDHEN, CDR2 SYDVKM. This CDR3 has 15 amino acids. CDR3 nucleotide sequence: TGTGCCAGCAGTTTTTCTACTAGCGGGAGGAATGAGCAGTTCTTC. Amino acids: CASSFSTSGRNEQFF.

This sequence joins TRBV19 and TRBJ1-4, with D possibly matching TRBD1 (5 bases). This CDR3 contains 15 residues. The V gene's germline CDR1 is LNHDA and CDR2 SQIVND (reference sequence). Trimming removed 3 bases at V and 13 bases at J, with 21 bases between. The CDR3 coding sequence is TGTGCCAGTAGTATGGGACGGGGAGGAACGAAAAGACTGTTTTTT. Its translation: CASSMGRGGTKRLFF.